Below, 25 T cell receptor beta chains from the same sample are listed, as sequenced in a study of T cells in Graves' hyperthyroidism and ophthalmopathy. What was amplified from RNA transcripts were TCR beta CDR3 regions. The TCR CDR3 was amplified in a first-round RT-PCR using the HTBI primer set. TCRdb fed the multiplex PCR reads into MiXCR, producing one record per CDR3 protein. This table has 200,000 to 300,000 distinct CDR3 sequences, around 15% appearing once. Input material: blood. The receptors come from a woman younger than 35 with Graves' ophthalmopathy.

This clonotype showed up just a few times. The genes are TRBV10-3 and TRBJ2-2; D is unresolved. Trimming pared 11 bases from V and 2 bases from J, leaving 15 bases between. The CDR3 runs 14 residues. The germline V gene encodes CDR1 ENHRY and CDR2 SYGVKD. The CDR3 DNA follows: TGTGCCCCGACCCCCAGCACCAACACCGGGGAGCTGTTTTTT. Its protein is CAPTPSTNTGELFF.

The table lists this clonotype with many counts. This rearrangement joins TRBV7-9 to TRBJ1-4; 9 bases agree with TRBD1. The CDR3 has 15 residues. Germline V gene sequence: CDR1 SEHNR, CDR2 FQNEAQ (reference sequence). J lost 7 bases, V lost 4 bases, and 7 bases had no gene match. This chain's CDR3 is CASSSDRGIGEKLFF. The DNA for the CDR3 is TGTGCCAGCAGCTCGGACAGGGGAATCGGTGAAAAACTGTTTTTT.

This clonotype has a count of ten or more. The chain has TRBV5-1 and TRBJ1-1, with 7 nucleotides matching TRBD1. In germline, CDR1 is SGHRS, CDR2 YFSETQ. There are 15 residues in the CDR3. V gave up 0 bases and J gave up 5 bases; unmatched junction bases: 7. CDR3 sequence: CASSLVGDSRTEAFF. For the CDR3, the DNA is TGCGCCAGCAGCTTGGTTGGGGACAGCCGTACTGAAGCTTTCTTT.

This clonotype has ten or more counts. The chain couples TRBV27 to TRBJ2-1; D gene ambiguous. Trimming left V 3 bases short and J 0 bases short, with 9 bases between. The germline V gene has CDR1 MNHEY and CDR2 SMNVEV (reference sequence). CDR3 length: 15 residues. CDR3 bases: TGTGCCAGCAGTTTGGGCCGGAGCTCCTACAATGAGCAGTTCTTC. It codes for CASSLGRSSYNEQFF.

This clonotype was seen more than once but under ten times. The V call is TRBV7-2, the J call TRBJ1-1; D may be TRBD1 (6 bases). The CDR3 loop spans 14 amino acids. Looked up from germline, CDR1 is SGHTA and CDR2 is FQGNSA. V was pared by 5 bases and J by 0 bases, with 10 bases between. CDR3 nucleotide sequence: TGTGCCAGCAGCGGGACATCCATGAACACTGAAGCTTTCTTT. As protein: CASSGTSMNTEAFF.

This clonotype was recorded at least ten times. The V and J genes are TRBV11-2 and TRBJ2-1; no definite D call. Germline CDR1 and CDR2: SGHAT and FQNNGV. The CDR3 is made up of 11 amino acids. The V gene lost 5 bases and the J gene lost 7 bases, with 6 bases spanning the gap. CDR3 DNA sequence: TGTGCCAGCAGCCTCCTTAATGAGCAGTTCTTC. It yields the protein CASSLLNEQFF.

This clonotype was detected ten times or more. CDR3 in DNA: TGCAGTGCTTTCGCAGGGTCCGGCTACACCTTC. The encoded protein is CSAFAGSGYTF. The gene calls are TRBV20-1 and TRBJ1-2; a weak D match, TRBD1 (5 bases). There are 11 residues in the CDR3. The germline V and J ends were trimmed by 5 bases and 8 bases, with 12 bases remaining between them. Germline values: CDR1 DFQATT, CDR2 SNEGSKA (reference sequence).

This clonotype came up many times. The chain combines TRBV4-1 with TRBJ1-2; D possibly corresponds to TRBD1 (6 bases). Trimming left V 0 bases short and J 8 bases short, with 10 bases between. Looked up from germline, CDR1 is MGHRA and CDR2 is YSYEKL. This CDR3 has 13 amino acids. CDR3 in amino acids: CASSQDRGQGYTF. The CDR3 DNA is TGCGCCAGCAGCCAAGATCGGGGGCAAGGCTACACCTTC.

This clonotype was detected many times. The chain combines TRBV6-2 or TRBV6-3 with TRBJ2-5; D perhaps matches TRBD2 (5 bases). CDR1 is MNHEY and CDR2 is SVGEGT in the germline V gene. V was trimmed by 1 base and J by 4 bases, leaving 13 bases between them. This CDR3 region has 15 residues. DNA for the CDR3: TGTGCCAGCAGTTACTACGGACTCAGAGGAGAGACCCAGTACTTC. Its translation is CASSYYGLRGETQYF.

This clonotype was seen repeatedly, ten times or more. The rearrangement uses TRBV30 and TRBJ1-5; no reliable D call. The V gene's germline CDR1 is GTSNPN and CDR2 SVGIG (reference sequence). The V and J ends lost 0 bases and 5 bases respectively, with 8 bases between them. The length of the CDR3 is 13 residues. CDR3 loop: CAWSVRRDQPQHF. CDR3 bases: TGTGCCTGGAGTGTACGAAGGGATCAGCCCCAGCATTTT.

This clonotype showed up just a few times. V usage is TRBV10-2 and J usage is TRBJ2-7; 7 nucleotides match TRBD2. Germline CDR1 reads WSHSY; CDR2 reads SAAADI. The CDR3 is 14 residues long. Losses at the gene ends were 8 bases for V and 4 bases for J; bases not matched to a gene: 11. The CDR3: CASSNRLAVYEQYF. CDR3 bases: TGCGCCAGCTCCAACCGGCTAGCGGTATACGAGCAGTACTTC.

This clonotype came up many times. This chain uses TRBV2 with TRBJ1-3; D possibly corresponds to TRBD1 (5 bases). There are 15 residues in the CDR3. The germline V gene encodes CDR1 SNHLY and CDR2 FYNNEI. The V end lost 3 bases, the J end lost 5 bases, and 14 bases lay between the germline ends. The CDR3 coding sequence is TGTGCCAGCAGTGAGGGCAGGGACTGGAGAAACACCATATATTTT. Translated, it gives CASSEGRDWRNTIYF.

This clonotype was detected ten times or more. The chain carries TRBV5-8 and TRBJ2-7; 9 bases align to TRBD1. V trimming: 0 bases; J trimming: 5 bases; junction bases outside the gene matches: 9. Germline loops: CDR1 SGHTS, CDR2 YDEGEE. The CDR3 runs 16 residues. This CDR3 reads CASSLEGGQGWNEQYF. Here the CDR3 DNA reads TGTGCCAGCAGCTTGGAAGGTGGACAGGGGTGGAACGAGCAGTACTTC.

Ten or more counts support this clonotype. The chain combines TRBV11-3 with TRBJ1-1, with unresolved D. This CDR3 has 12 amino acids. Trimming pared 5 bases from V and 7 bases from J, leaving 11 bases between. CDR1 SGHNT and CDR2 YENEEA come from the germline V gene. The CDR3, as DNA: TGTGCCAGCAGCCCGTCGGGAGGTGAAGCTTTCTTT. This translates into CASSPSGGEAFF.

This clonotype has only a few counts. The chain employs TRBV5-4 and TRBJ2-3; 15 bases line up with TRBD2. The CDR3 length is 17 residues. V shed 3 bases and J 4 bases; nucleotides not matched to a gene: 6. CDR1 is SGHNT and CDR2 is YYREEE in the germline V gene (reference sequence). The CDR3 loop is CASSWGLAGGGADTQYF. The CDR3 DNA follows: TGTGCCAGCAGCTGGGGACTAGCGGGAGGTGGGGCAGATACGCAGTATTTT. Full variable domain (rest looked up from reference TRBV5-4 and TRBJ2-3): ETGVTQSPTHLIKTRGQQVTLRCSSQSGHNTVSWYQQALGQGPQFIFQYYREEENGRGNFPPRFSGLQFPNYSSELNVNALELDDSALYLCASSWGLAGGGADTQYFGPGTRLTVL.

This clonotype has a count of ten or more. The chain combines TRBV19 with TRBJ1-5; TRBD1 matches 7 bases. CDR3 size: 13 residues. Germline V gene sequence: CDR1 LNHDA, CDR2 SQIVND (reference sequence). V was pared by 8 bases and J by 5 bases, with 6 bases of the junction left unmatched. In DNA form, the CDR3 reads TGTGCCAGTCTTGGGCAGGGGGATCAGCCCCAGCATTTT. It yields the protein CASLGQGDQPQHF. Drawing the rest from reference TRBV19 and TRBJ1-5, the complete variable domain is DGGITQSPKYLFRKEGQNVTLSCEQNLNHDAMYWYRQDPGQGLRLIYYSQIVNDFQKGDIAEGYSVSREKKESFPLTVTSAQKNPTAFYLCASLGQGDQPQHFGDGTRLSIL.

This clonotype was picked up many times. This sequence joins TRBV14 and TRBJ2-1; D is perhaps TRBD2 (5 bases). The V end lost 3 bases, the J end lost 10 bases, and 7 bases lay between the germline ends. This CDR3 spans 11 amino acids. Germline CDR1 reads SGHDN; CDR2 reads FVKESK. CDR3 region: CASSQGGEQFF. CDR3 nucleotide sequence: TGTGCCAGCAGCCAGGGCGGGGAGCAGTTCTTC.

This clonotype was detected ten times or more. This chain connects TRBV20-1 to TRBJ2-3; 8 nucleotides line up with TRBD2. Germline-derived CDR1 and CDR2 are DFQATT and SNEGSKA (reference sequence). The CDR3 totals 18 residues. Losses at the gene ends were 3 bases for V and 6 bases for J; bases not matched to a gene: 20. The CDR3 is CSARPPYTLAAAVDTQYF. DNA of the CDR3: TGCAGTGCTAGGCCACCTTATACACTAGCGGCGGCCGTTGATACGCAGTATTTT.

This clonotype has ten or more counts. The chain has TRBV6-1 and TRBJ2-3; 12 bases align to TRBD2. The CDR3 runs to 17 residues. Germline CDR1 MNHNS, CDR2 SASEGT. V trimming: 5 bases; J trimming: 9 bases; junction bases outside the gene matches: 15. The CDR3: CASSSPLAGGLFGTQYF. CDR3 sequence (DNA): TGTGCCAGCAGTTCCCCACTAGCGGGAGGACTATTTGGCACGCAGTATTTT.

This clonotype was seen at least ten times. This sequence joins TRBV3-1 and TRBJ2-2, with unresolved D. CDR1 LGHDT and CDR2 YNNKEL come from the germline V gene (reference sequence). Trimming pared 3 bases from V and 6 bases from J, leaving 2 bases between. The CDR3 runs to 11 residues. CDR3 coding DNA: TGTGCCAGCAGCCATGCCGGGGAGCTGTTTTTT. Protein product: CASSHAGELFF.

Written as DNA, the CDR3 is TGTGCCAGCAGTGAACAGGAGGACTCTGGAAACACCATATATTTT. It translates to CASSEQEDSGNTIYF. The chain joins TRBV6-1 to TRBJ1-3; D gene uncertain. From germline, CDR1 is MNHNS and CDR2 SASEGT. The CDR3 has 15 residues. Trimming took 2 bases from V and 0 from J, leaving 8 bases between them.

This chain joins TRBV11-2 and TRBJ2-1; 7 bases match TRBD2. This CDR3 spans 16 amino acids. The trim removed 2 bases at V and 3 bases at J, leaving 7 bases unmatched. Germline V CDR1 and CDR2: SGHAT, FQNNGV. The CDR3 region has the DNA TGTGCCAGCAGCTTAATCCCGGGAGGCGGCTACAATGAGCAGTTCTTC. Its protein is CASSLIPGGGYNEQFF. Combining the CDR3 with reference TRBV11-2 and TRBJ2-1 gives the whole variable domain EAGVAQSPRYKIIEKRQSVAFWCNPISGHATLYWYQQILGQGPKLLIQFQNNGVVDDSQLPKDRFSAERLKGVDSTLKIQPAKLEDSAVYLCASSLIPGGGYNEQFFGPGTRLTVL.

The table lists this clonotype with many counts. The gene calls are TRBV29-1 and TRBJ2-5; D might be TRBD2 (5 bases). CDR1 and CDR2 (germline): SQVTM, ANQGSEA. V gave up 2 bases and J gave up 1 base, with 5 bases separating them. CDR3 length: 12 amino acids. The CDR3 DNA reads TGCAGCGTTGAACGGGGCCAAGAGACCCAGTACTTC. It yields the protein CSVERGQETQYF.

This clonotype was counted at least ten times. This chain links TRBV13 with TRBJ1-2, with 7 bases fitting TRBD1. This CDR3 region has 15 residues. Trimming cost V 5 bases and J 3 bases; bases outside gene matches: 9. Germline assignment: CDR1 PRHDT and CDR2 FYEKMQ (reference sequence). CDR3 loop: CASSLQGVSHYGYTF. The DNA of the CDR3 is TGTGCCAGCAGCCTCCAGGGGGTAAGCCACTATGGCTACACCTTC.

This clonotype was recorded many times. This chain links TRBV7-3 with TRBJ1-1, with TRBD1 as a possible D gene (5 bases). The CDR3 spans 13 residues. Per the germline V gene, CDR1 is SGHTA and CDR2 is FQGTGA. Trimming pared 6 bases from V and 1 base from J, leaving 9 bases between. Here the CDR3 DNA reads TGTGCCAGCAGTTTTGGGGGGAACACTGAAGCTTTCTTT. It translates to CASSFGGNTEAFF.